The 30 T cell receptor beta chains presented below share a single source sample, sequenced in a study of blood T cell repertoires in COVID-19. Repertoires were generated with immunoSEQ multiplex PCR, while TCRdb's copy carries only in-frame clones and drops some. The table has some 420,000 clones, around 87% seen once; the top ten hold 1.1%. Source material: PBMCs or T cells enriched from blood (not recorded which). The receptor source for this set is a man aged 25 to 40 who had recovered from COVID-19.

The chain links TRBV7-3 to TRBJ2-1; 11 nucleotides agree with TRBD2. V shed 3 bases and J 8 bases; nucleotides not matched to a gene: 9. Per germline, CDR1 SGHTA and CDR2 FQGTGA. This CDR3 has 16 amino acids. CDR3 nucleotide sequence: TGTGCCAGCAGCTTCAGTACTAGCGGGAGATTGGATGAGCAGTTCTTC. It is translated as CASSFSTSGRLDEQFF.

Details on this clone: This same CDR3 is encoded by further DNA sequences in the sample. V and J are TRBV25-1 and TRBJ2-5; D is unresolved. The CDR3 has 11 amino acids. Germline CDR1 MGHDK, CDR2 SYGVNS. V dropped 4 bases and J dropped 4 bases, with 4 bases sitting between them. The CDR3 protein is CASSAGETQYF. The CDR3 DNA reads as TGTGCCAGCAGTGCGGGAGAGACCCAGTACTTC.

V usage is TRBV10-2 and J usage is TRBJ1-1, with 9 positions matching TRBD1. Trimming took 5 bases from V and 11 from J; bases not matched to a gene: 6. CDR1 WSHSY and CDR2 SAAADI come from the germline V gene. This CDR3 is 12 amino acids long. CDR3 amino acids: CASSLTGGLAFF. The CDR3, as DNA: TGCGCCAGCAGTTTAACAGGGGGCCTCGCTTTCTTT.

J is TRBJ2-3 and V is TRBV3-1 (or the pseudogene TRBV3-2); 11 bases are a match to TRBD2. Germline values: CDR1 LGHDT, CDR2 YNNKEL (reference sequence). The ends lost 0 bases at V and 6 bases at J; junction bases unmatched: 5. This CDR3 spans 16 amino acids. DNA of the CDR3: TGTGCCAGCAGCCAAGAGGTACTAGCGGGAGTTGATACGCAGTATTTT. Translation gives CASSQEVLAGVDTQYF.

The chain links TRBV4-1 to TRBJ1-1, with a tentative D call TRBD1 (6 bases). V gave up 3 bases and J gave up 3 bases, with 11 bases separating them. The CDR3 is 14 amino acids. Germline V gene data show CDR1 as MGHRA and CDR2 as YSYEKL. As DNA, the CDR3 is TGCGCCAGCAGCCAGAACAGGGACGACACTGAAGCTTTCTTT. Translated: CASSQNRDDTEAFF.

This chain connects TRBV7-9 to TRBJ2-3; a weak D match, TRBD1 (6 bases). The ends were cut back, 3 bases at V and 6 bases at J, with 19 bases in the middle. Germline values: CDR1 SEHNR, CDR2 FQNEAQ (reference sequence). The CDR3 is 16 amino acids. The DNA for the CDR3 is TGTGCCAGCAGCTTTGGACAGACGGCGCTACTGGATACGCAGTATTTT. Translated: CASSFGQTALLDTQYF.

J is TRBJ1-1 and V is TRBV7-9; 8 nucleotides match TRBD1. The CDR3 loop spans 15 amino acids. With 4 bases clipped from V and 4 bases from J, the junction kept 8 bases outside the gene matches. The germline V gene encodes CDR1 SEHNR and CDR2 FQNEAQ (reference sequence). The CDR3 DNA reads TGTGCCAGCAGCTCCAACAGGGGGGGCGGCACTGAAGCTTTCTTT. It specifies CASSSNRGGGTEAFF. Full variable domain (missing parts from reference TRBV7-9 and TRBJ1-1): DTGVSQNPRHKITKRGQNVTFRCDPISEHNRLYWYRQTLGQGPEFLTYFQNEAQLEKSRLLSDRFSAERPKGSFSTLEIQRTEQGDSAMYLCASSSNRGGGTEAFFGQGTRLTVV.

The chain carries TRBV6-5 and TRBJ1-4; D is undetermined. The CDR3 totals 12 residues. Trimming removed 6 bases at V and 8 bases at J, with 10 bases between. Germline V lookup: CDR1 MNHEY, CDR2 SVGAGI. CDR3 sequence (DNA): TGTGCCAGCAGGGATGACTCGGAAAAACTGTTTTTT. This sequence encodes CASRDDSEKLFF.

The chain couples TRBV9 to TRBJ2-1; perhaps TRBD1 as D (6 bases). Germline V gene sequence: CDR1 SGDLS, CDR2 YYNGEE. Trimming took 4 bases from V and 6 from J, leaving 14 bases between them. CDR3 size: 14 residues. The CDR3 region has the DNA TGTGCCAGCAGCCCCGGACAGATATCCAATGAGCAGTTCTTC. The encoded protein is CASSPGQISNEQFF.

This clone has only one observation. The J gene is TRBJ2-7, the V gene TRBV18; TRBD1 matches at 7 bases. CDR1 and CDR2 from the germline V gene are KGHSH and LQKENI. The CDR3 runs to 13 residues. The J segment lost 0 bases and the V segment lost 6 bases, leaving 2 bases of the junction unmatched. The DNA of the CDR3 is TGTGCCAGCTCGGGACAGAGCTCCTACGAGCAGTACTTC. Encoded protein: CASSGQSSYEQYF.

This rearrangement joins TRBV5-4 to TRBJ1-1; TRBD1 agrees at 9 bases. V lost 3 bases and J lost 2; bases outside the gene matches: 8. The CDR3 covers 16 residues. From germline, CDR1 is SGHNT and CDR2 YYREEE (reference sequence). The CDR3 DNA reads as TGTGCCAGCAGCTGGGGCTGGGGACAGGGAAACACTGAAGCTTTCTTT. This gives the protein CASSWGWGQGNTEAFF.

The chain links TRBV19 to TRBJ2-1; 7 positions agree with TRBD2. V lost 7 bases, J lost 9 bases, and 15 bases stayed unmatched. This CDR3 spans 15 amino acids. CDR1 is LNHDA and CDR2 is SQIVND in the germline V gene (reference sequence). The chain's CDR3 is CASTMGGRVDGEQFF. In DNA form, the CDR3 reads TGTGCCAGTACAATGGGGGGGAGGGTAGATGGTGAGCAGTTCTTC.

The CDR3 loop reads CASSIQQGAYEQYF. The CDR3 DNA reads as TGTGCCAGTAGTATTCAACAGGGGGCCTACGAGCAGTACTTC. This sequence joins TRBV19 and TRBJ2-7; 8 nucleotides agree with TRBD1. V was clipped by 3 bases and J by 2 bases; unmatched bases: 3. Per germline, CDR1 LNHDA and CDR2 SQIVND (reference sequence). This CDR3 is built from 14 residues.

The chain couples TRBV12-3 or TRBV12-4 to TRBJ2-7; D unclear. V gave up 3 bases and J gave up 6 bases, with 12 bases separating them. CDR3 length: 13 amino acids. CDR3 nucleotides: TGTGCCAGCAGTTTTCAGGTTCTAAGCGAGCAGTACTTC. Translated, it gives CASSFQVLSEQYF.

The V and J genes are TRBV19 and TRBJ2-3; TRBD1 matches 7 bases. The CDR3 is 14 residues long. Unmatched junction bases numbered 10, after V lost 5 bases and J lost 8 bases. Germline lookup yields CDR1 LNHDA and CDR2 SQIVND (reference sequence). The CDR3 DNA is TGTGCCAGTAGTGAGACAGGGAACAGTGCTACGCAGTATTTT. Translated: CASSETGNSATQYF.

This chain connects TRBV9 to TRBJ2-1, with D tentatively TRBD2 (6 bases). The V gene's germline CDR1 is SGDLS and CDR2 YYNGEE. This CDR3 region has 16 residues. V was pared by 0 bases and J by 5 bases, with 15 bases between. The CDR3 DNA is TGTGCCAGCAGCGTAGCTGTGCGGGATTGGCACAATGAGCAGTTCTTC. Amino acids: CASSVAVRDWHNEQFF.

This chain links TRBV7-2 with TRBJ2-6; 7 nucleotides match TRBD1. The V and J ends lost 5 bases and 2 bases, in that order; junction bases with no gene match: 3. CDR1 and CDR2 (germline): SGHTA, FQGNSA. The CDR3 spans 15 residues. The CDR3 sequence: CASSQTGAGANVLTF. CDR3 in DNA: TGTGCCAGCAGCCAAACAGGGGCTGGGGCCAACGTCCTGACTTTC. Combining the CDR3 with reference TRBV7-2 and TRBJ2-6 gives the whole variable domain GAGVSQSPSNKVTEKGKDVELRCDPISGHTALYWYRQSLGQGLEFLIYFQGNSAPDKSGLPSDRFSAERTGGSVSTLTIQRTQQEDSAVYLCASSQTGAGANVLTFGAGSRLTVL.

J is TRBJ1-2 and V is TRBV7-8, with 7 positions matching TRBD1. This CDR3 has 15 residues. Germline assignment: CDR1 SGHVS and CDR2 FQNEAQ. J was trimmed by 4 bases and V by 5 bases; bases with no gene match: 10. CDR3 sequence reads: CASSRKGQAIYGYTF. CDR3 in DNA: TGTGCCAGCAGCCGCAAAGGACAGGCAATCTATGGCTACACCTTC. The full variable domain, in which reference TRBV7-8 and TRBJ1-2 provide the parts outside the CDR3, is GAGVSQSPRYKVAKRGQDVALRCDPISGHVSLFWYQQALGQGPEFLTYFQNEAQLDKSGLPSDRFFAERPEGSVSTLKIQRTQQEDSAVYLCASSRKGQAIYGYTFGSGTRLTVV.

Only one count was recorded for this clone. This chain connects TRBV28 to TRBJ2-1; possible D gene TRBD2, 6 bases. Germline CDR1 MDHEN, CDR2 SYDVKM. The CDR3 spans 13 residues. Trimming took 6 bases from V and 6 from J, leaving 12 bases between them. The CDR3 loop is CASSLAQVNEQFF. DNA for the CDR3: TGTGCCAGCAGCCTAGCGCAGGTCAATGAGCAGTTCTTC.

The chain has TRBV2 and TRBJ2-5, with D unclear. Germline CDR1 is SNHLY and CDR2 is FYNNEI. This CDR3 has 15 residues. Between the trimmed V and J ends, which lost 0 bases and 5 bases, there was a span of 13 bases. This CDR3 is CASSEAAYLGETQYF. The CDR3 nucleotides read TGTGCCAGCAGTGAAGCTGCCTACCTCGGGGAGACCCAGTACTTC.

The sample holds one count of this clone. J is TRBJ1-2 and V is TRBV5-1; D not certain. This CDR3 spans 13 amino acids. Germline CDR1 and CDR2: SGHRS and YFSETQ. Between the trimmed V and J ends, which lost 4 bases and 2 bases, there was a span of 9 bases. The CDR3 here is CASSLRLNYGYTF. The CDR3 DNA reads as TGCGCCAGCAGCCTGAGGCTAAACTATGGCTACACCTTC.

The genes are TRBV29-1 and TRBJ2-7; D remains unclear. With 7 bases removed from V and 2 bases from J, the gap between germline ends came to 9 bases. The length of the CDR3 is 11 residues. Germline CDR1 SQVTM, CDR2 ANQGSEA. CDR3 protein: CSAASTYEQYF. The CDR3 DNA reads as TGCAGCGCCGCTAGTACCTACGAGCAGTACTTC.

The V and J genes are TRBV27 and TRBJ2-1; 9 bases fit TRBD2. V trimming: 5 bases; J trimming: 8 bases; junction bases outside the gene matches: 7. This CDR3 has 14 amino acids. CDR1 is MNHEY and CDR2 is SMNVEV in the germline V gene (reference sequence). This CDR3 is CASSRGGRAHEQFF. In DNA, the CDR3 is TGTGCCAGCAGTCGGGGCGGGAGGGCCCATGAGCAGTTCTTC.

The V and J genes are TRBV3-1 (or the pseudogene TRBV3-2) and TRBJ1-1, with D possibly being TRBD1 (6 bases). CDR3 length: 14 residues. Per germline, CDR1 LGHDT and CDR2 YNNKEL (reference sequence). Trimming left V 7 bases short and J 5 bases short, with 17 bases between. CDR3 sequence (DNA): TGTGCCAGCACCGGGGGCCACGGGAGGACTGAAGCTTTCTTT. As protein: CASTGGHGRTEAFF.

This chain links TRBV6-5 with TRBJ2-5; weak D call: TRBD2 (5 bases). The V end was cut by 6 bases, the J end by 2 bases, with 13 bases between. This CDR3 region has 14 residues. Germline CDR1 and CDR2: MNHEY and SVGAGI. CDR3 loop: CASRPLRGQETQYF. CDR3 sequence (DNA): TGTGCCAGCAGGCCCCTTCGGGGTCAAGAGACCCAGTACTTC.

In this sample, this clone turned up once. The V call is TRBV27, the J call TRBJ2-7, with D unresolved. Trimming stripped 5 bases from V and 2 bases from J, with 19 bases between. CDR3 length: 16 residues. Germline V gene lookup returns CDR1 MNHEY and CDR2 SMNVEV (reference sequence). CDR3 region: CASSPTPVLNPYEQYF. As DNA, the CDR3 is TGTGCCAGCAGTCCCACCCCCGTTCTAAACCCCTACGAGCAGTACTTC.

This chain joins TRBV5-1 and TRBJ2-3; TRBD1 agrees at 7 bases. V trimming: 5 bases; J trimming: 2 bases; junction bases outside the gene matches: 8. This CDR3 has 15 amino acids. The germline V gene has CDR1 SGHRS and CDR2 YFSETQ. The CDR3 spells CASRAQGQNTDTQYF. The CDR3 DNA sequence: TGCGCCAGCAGGGCCCAGGGACAGAACACAGATACGCAGTATTTT.

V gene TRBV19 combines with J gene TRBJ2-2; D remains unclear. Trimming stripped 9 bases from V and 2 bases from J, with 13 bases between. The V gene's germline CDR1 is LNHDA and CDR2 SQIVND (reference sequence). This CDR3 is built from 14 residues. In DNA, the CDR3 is TGTGCCAGCTCCCTCCTGGCAAACACCGGGGAGCTGTTTTTT. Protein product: CASSLLANTGELFF.

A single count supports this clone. CDR3 protein: CASSLGMDRVGYEQYF. CDR3 nucleotide sequence: TGTGCCAGCAGCCTAGGCATGGACAGGGTTGGTTACGAGCAGTACTTC. The rearrangement joins TRBV7-9 to TRBJ2-7; 8 nucleotides align to TRBD1. V lost 5 bases to trimming and J lost 4 bases; unmatched junction nucleotides: 13. Germline lookup yields CDR1 SEHNR and CDR2 FQNEAQ (reference sequence). The CDR3 covers 16 residues.

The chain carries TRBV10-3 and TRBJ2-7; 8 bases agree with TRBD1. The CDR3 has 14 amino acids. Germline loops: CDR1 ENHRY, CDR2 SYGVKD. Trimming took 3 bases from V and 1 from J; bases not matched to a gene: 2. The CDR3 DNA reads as TGTGCCATCAGTGAACGGACAGGGTCCTACGAGCAGTACTTC. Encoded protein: CAISERTGSYEQYF.